These 27 T cell receptor beta chains share one sample of origin, sequenced in a study of blood T cell repertoires in COVID-19. Profiling relied on immunoSEQ multiplex PCR, and the TCRdb table lists in-frame clones only, not all of them. Among roughly 46,000 clones listed, around 80% were seen once. Sequenced input: peripheral blood. Source of these receptors: a man in his fifties or sixties with acute or convalescent COVID-19.

This clone was observed a single time. J is TRBJ1-6 and V is TRBV6-4; 9 bases map to TRBD1. CDR3 size: 14 residues. Per germline, CDR1 MRHNA and CDR2 SNTAGT. With V trimmed by 6 bases and J by 10 bases, 7 bases remained unmatched. The CDR3 loop reads CASRADRGGSPLHF. The CDR3 DNA reads TGTGCCAGCAGGGCGGACAGGGGAGGCTCACCCCTCCACTTT.

The rearrangement links TRBV30 to TRBJ1-5; 7 bases map to TRBD1. Per the germline V gene, CDR1 is GTSNPN and CDR2 is SVGIG (reference sequence). Trimming cost V 4 bases and J 4 bases; bases outside gene matches: 4. The length of the CDR3 is 13 residues. CDR3 protein: CAWKTGQNQPQHF. CDR3 nucleotides: TGTGCCTGGAAGACAGGGCAGAATCAGCCCCAGCATTTT.

The V call is TRBV19, the J call TRBJ2-2; tentatively, D is TRBD1 (6 bases). The V and J ends lost 5 bases and 1 base respectively, with 17 bases between them. The CDR3 runs to 17 residues. Germline V gene sequence: CDR1 LNHDA, CDR2 SQIVND (reference sequence). In DNA form, the CDR3 reads TGTGCCAGTAGTTTCTCCGGGACACGGAGGAACACCGGGGAGCTGTTTTTT. This codes for CASSFSGTRRNTGELFF.

The chain recombines TRBV7-9 with TRBJ1-5, with 9 bases fitting TRBD1. Germline loops: CDR1 SEHNR, CDR2 FQNEAQ (reference sequence). This CDR3 spans 15 amino acids. J gave up 6 bases and V 4 bases, and 7 bases lay outside the gene matches. CDR3 in amino acids: CASSSGTGMAQPQHF. Here the CDR3 DNA reads TGTGCCAGCAGCTCAGGGACAGGGATGGCTCAGCCCCAGCATTTT. Full variable domain (rest looked up from reference TRBV7-9 and TRBJ1-5): DTGVSQNPRHKITKRGQNVTFRCDPISEHNRLYWYRQTLGQGPEFLTYFQNEAQLEKSRLLSDRFSAERPKGSFSTLEIQRTEQGDSAMYLCASSSGTGMAQPQHFGDGTRLSIL.

This sequence joins TRBV5-6 and TRBJ1-6, with 8 bases lining up with TRBD1. The CDR3 spans 15 residues. Germline V gene sequence: CDR1 SGHDT, CDR2 YYEEEE. The V and J ends lost 4 bases and 6 bases, in that order; junction bases with no gene match: 6. CDR3 sequence (DNA): TGTGCCAGCAGCCCGGACAGGGTGGGTAATTCACCCCTCCACTTT. This gives the protein CASSPDRVGNSPLHF.

The chain carries TRBV6-5 and TRBJ1-2; 9 bases map to TRBD1. V gave up 6 bases and J gave up 6 bases; unmatched junction bases: 5. The germline V gene has CDR1 MNHEY and CDR2 SVGAGI. This CDR3 spans 13 amino acids. This CDR3 reads CASRPGQGNGYTF. The CDR3, as DNA: TGTGCCAGCAGGCCCGGACAGGGGAATGGCTACACCTTC.

This clone was seen once. The chain combines TRBV5-5 with TRBJ2-3; TRBD2 matches at 8 bases. V lost 6 bases, J lost 5 bases, and 8 bases stayed unmatched. The CDR3 spans 14 residues. Per germline, CDR1 SGHKS and CDR2 YYEKEE (reference sequence). Here the CDR3 DNA reads TGTGCCAGCACCATAACGGGGGGGATAGATACGCAGTATTTT. This translates into CASTITGGIDTQYF.

The chain couples TRBV29-1 to TRBJ2-3, with D perhaps TRBD2 (5 bases). The CDR3 length is 11 residues. Germline V gives CDR1 SQVTM, CDR2 ANQGSEA. The V end lost 6 bases, the J end lost 2 bases, and 6 bases lay between the germline ends. CDR3 region: CSVADTDTQYF. For the CDR3, the DNA is TGCAGCGTAGCGGACACAGATACGCAGTATTTT.

This clone was recorded once. The gene calls are TRBV5-1 and TRBJ2-2; no clear D. This CDR3 is 15 amino acids long. The germline V and J ends were trimmed by 3 bases and 0 bases, with 9 bases remaining between them. CDR1 is SGHRS, CDR2 YFSETQ, per germline. For the CDR3, the DNA is TGCGCCAGCAGCTCTGACACTGCGAACACCGGGGAGCTGTTTTTT. Its translation: CASSSDTANTGELFF.

Concerning this clone itself: The junction departs from germline at one end; a sequencing error may be responsible. The chain couples TRBV7-8 to TRBJ2-1, with TRBD2 as a possible D gene (6 bases). In germline, CDR1 is SGHVS, CDR2 FQNEAQ. CDR3 length: 16 residues. The CDR3 coding sequence is TGTGCCAGCACCTTAAAATACATGGGACTTGACAATGAGCAGTTCTTC. Its protein product is CASTLKYMGLDNEQFF.

The gene calls are TRBV5-1 and TRBJ2-3; 9 nucleotides match TRBD1. This CDR3 comprises 16 residues. Unmatched junction bases numbered 8, after V lost 4 bases and J lost 2 bases. Per germline, CDR1 SGHRS and CDR2 YFSETQ. CDR3 protein: CASSIGTGLYTDTQYF. The DNA for the CDR3 is TGCGCCAGCAGCATAGGGACAGGGCTATACACAGATACGCAGTATTTT.

Only one count was recorded for this clone. The gene calls are TRBV3-1 (or the pseudogene TRBV3-2) and TRBJ1-2; no definite D call. Trimming cost V 1 base and J 0 bases, with 9 bases left between them. The germline V gene has CDR1 LGHDT and CDR2 YNNKEL (reference sequence). The CDR3 runs to 15 residues. CDR3 sequence: CASSQGQEANYGYTF. For the CDR3, the DNA is TGTGCCAGCAGCCAAGGGCAGGAGGCTAACTATGGCTACACCTTC.

This rearrangement joins TRBV28 to TRBJ1-6, with D unresolved. There are 13 residues in the CDR3. Deletions cut 3 bases from V and 7 bases from J, with 7 bases between. Germline CDR1 and CDR2: MDHEN and SYDVKM. CDR3 protein: CASSFLVNSPLHF. The CDR3 bases are TGTGCCAGCAGTTTTCTAGTCAATTCACCCCTCCACTTT. The full variable domain, its missing parts supplied by reference TRBV28 and TRBJ1-6, is DVKVTQSSRYLVKRTGEKVFLECVQDMDHENMFWYRQDPGLGLRLIYFSYDVKMKEKGDIPEGYSVSREKKERFSLILESASTNQTSMYLCASSFLVNSPLHFGNGTRLTVT.

This sequence joins TRBV18 and TRBJ1-1; no reliable D call. Looked up from germline, CDR1 is KGHSH and CDR2 is LQKENI. This CDR3 has 13 amino acids. Deletions cut 3 bases from V and 4 bases from J, with 9 bases between. The DNA of the CDR3 is TGTGCCAGCTCACCCCCTACGATCACTGAAGCTTTCTTT. Translation: CASSPPTITEAFF.

This clone appeared a few times. In nucleotides, the CDR3 is TGTGCCATCAGTGAGTCAGCACAGGGGGGGAATCAGCCCCAGCATTTT. Its translation is CAISESAQGGNQPQHF. The gene calls are TRBV10-3 and TRBJ1-5, with 8 bases fitting TRBD1. The CDR3 extends over 16 amino acids. J lost 4 bases, V lost 0 bases, and 5 bases had no gene match. Germline-derived CDR1 and CDR2 are ENHRY and SYGVKD.

The gene calls are TRBV11-3 and TRBJ2-3; perhaps TRBD1 as D (5 bases). CDR3 length equals 13 residues. V lost 3 bases to trimming and J lost 6 bases, with 10 bases between them. The germline V gene has CDR1 SGHNT and CDR2 YENEEA. The CDR3 region has the DNA TGTGCCAGCAGCTTGGGGCGCTTTGATACGCAGTATTTT. It encodes CASSLGRFDTQYF.

This clone was counted a few times. The V and J genes are TRBV9 and TRBJ2-7; 8 positions agree with TRBD1. The CDR3 contains 17 residues. V was clipped by 4 bases and J by 0 bases; unmatched bases: 12. The germline V gene encodes CDR1 SGDLS and CDR2 YYNGEE. CDR3 nucleotide sequence: TGTGCCAGCAGCTCTCCTAGTCGGGGACAGGCCTCCTACGAGCAGTACTTC. Amino acids: CASSSPSRGQASYEQYF.

This chain links TRBV4-3 with TRBJ1-5; 7 bases agree with TRBD1. The V gene's germline CDR1 is LGHNA and CDR2 YSLEER. This CDR3 comprises 15 residues. V lost 4 bases, J lost 2 bases, and 5 bases stayed unmatched. The CDR3 nucleotides are TGCGCCAGCAGCCCGGTAACAGGGGGCAATCAGCCCCAGCATTTT. Translation: CASSPVTGGNQPQHF.

CDR3 coding DNA: TGTGCCAGCAGTTCCGGGACTAGCGTCTACAATGAGCAGTTCTTC. It translates to CASSSGTSVYNEQFF. V and J are TRBV5-6 and TRBJ2-1, with 10 bases identical to TRBD2. The CDR3 runs to 15 residues. The germline V gene has CDR1 SGHDT and CDR2 YYEEEE. The junction had 5 bases not matched to a gene; V was cut back by 5 bases and J by 3 bases.

The J gene is TRBJ1-2, the V gene TRBV7-9; the D is unclear. V lost 1 base, J lost 4 bases, and 13 bases lay in between. This CDR3 region has 15 residues. Germline V CDR1 and CDR2: SEHNR, FQNEAQ (reference sequence). The CDR3 DNA is TGTGCCAGCAGCTTAGAAAGGCGGGAAGGCTATGGCTACACCTTC. As protein: CASSLERREGYGYTF.

The gene calls are TRBV21-1 and TRBJ1-5; the DNA was not compared with TRBD1, the D call given in the table. TRBV21-1 is described as a pseudogene. The CDR3 runs 16 residues. CDR3 loop: CASSKGLYRDNQPQHF. CDR3 in DNA: TGTGCCAGCAGCAAAGGTTTGTACAGGGACAATCAGCCCCAGCATTTT.

The V gene is TRBV25-1, the J gene TRBJ2-2; D remains ambiguous. V was shortened by 8 bases and J by 3 bases, with 7 bases between the two germline ends. Germline assignment: CDR1 MGHDK and CDR2 SYGVNS. The CDR3 has 12 amino acids. CDR3 sequence: CASPTDTGELFF. The CDR3 coding sequence is TGTGCCAGCCCCACTGACACCGGGGAGCTGTTTTTT.

The sample holds one count of this clone. V is TRBV19 and J is TRBJ1-2; no clear D gene. V shed 0 bases and J shed 4 bases, with 15 bases lying between them. Germline CDR1 and CDR2: LNHDA and SQIVND (reference sequence). The CDR3 consists of 16 residues. In DNA form, the CDR3 reads TGTGCCAGTAGTATAGAGCTCGGCACCCCGGGCTATGGCTACACCTTC. Translation: CASSIELGTPGYGYTF.

The rearrangement joins TRBV6-5 to TRBJ1-1; 9 nucleotides match TRBD1. V gave up 6 bases and J gave up 1 base; unmatched junction bases: 6. Germline V gene sequence: CDR1 MNHEY, CDR2 SVGAGI. The CDR3 is 15 amino acids. The CDR3 here is CASRPGQGTNTEAFF. Written as DNA, the CDR3 is TGTGCCAGCAGGCCGGGACAGGGAACGAACACTGAAGCTTTCTTT.

V is TRBV6-5 and J is TRBJ1-2; no firm D call. The CDR3 extends over 15 amino acids. Trimming left V 2 bases short and J 2 bases short, with 12 bases between. Germline loops: CDR1 MNHEY, CDR2 SVGAGI. CDR3 residues: CASSYGGVANYGYTF. DNA of the CDR3: TGTGCCAGCAGTTACGGCGGGGTAGCCAACTATGGCTACACCTTC.

The gene calls are TRBV6-5 and TRBJ1-2, with D possibly being TRBD1 (5 bases). Between the trimmed V and J ends, which lost 8 bases and 2 bases, there was a span of 12 bases. Germline CDR1 reads MNHEY; CDR2 reads SVGAGI. This CDR3 spans 13 amino acids. CDR3 coding DNA: TGTGCCAGCGGGGGGGGACTCAACTATGGCTACACCTTC. This codes for CASGGGLNYGYTF.

This clone was counted a few times. This chain joins TRBV6-2 or TRBV6-3 and TRBJ2-3, with D perhaps matching TRBD2 (6 bases). V gave up 5 bases and J gave up 4 bases, with 13 bases separating them. This CDR3 has 14 amino acids. In germline, CDR1 is MNHEY, CDR2 SVGEGT. CDR3 coding DNA: TGTGCCAGCAGTCACCCTCGCGGGGCAGATACGCAGTATTTT. Protein: CASSHPRGADTQYF.